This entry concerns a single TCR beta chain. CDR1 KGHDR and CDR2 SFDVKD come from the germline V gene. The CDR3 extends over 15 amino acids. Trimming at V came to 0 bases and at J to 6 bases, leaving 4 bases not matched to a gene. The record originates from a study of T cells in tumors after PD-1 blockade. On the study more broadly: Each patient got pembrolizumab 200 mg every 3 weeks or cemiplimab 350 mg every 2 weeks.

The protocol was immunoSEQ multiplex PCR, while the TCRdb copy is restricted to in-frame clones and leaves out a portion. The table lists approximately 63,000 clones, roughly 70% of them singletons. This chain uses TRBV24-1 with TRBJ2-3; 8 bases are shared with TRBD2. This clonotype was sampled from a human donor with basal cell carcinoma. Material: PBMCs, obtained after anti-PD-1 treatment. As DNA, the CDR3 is TGTGCCACCAGTGATTTGGGGCGGGGGGATGATACGCAGTATTTT. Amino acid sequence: CATSDLGRGDDTQYF.